This T cell receptor (beta chain) was sequenced for a study of shared clonotypes between healthy human individuals. About the research overall: For every donor, three CD4 naive, three CD4 memory, two CD8 naive and one CD8 memory plates were used.

CDR1 is MNHEY, CDR2 SMNVEV, per germline (reference sequence). This CDR3 has 14 amino acids. V was shortened by 8 bases and J by 6 bases, with 20 bases between the two germline ends. About this clone: Its antigen is unidentified.

About 30,000 T cell genomes (approximately 0.2 ug DNA) went into each sorted-subset replicate. Using immunoSEQ multiplex PCR, the repertoire was profiled, and TCRdb retains in-frame clones only, with some absent. The sample carries around 700,000 clones, around 72% recorded once. Regarding the study as a whole: Sharing across four donors was seen in 5% to 5.5% of naive CD4 clonotypes. Only blood was sampled, and tissue TCR repertoires likely differ from blood ones.

The receptor was derived from a woman aged 25 to 39 in good health. The chain uses TRBV27 and TRBJ2-7; D may be TRBD1 or TRBD2 (5 bases each). Sample: memory CD4+ T cells sorted from blood. The subset was: CD45RA-negative fraction. The CDR3 bases are TGTGCCAGCTGGACTGCGACAGCTTCTCGCGAGCAGTACTTC. This gives the protein CASWTATASREQYF.